This TCR beta chain was obtained from a study of blood T cells in healthy people across ages. For the second PCR, which ran for roughly 7 to 11 cycles, a sample-barcoded 5' primer and a J-beta primer mix were used. MiXCR, applied by TCRdb to the 5' RACE reads, yields one record per CDR3 protein. Of under 1,100,000 distinct CDR3 sequences in the sample, around 25% are singletons; the top ten hold around 0.75%. This sample was also put to use in a study of T cells of mothers and their children. That paper states: Overlap in related mother-child pairs always slightly exceeded unrelated pairs, never significantly.

The receptor comes from a girl aged 2 to 10 in good health. The sequencing sample was made of blood.

CDR3 sequence (DNA): TGTGCCAGCAGTTTCTTCATGGGACAGGGGGCTGATACGCAGTATTTT. This translates into CASSFFMGQGADTQYF. The V call is TRBV27, the J call TRBJ2-3, with 12 bases fitting TRBD1. There are 16 residues in the CDR3. In germline, CDR1 is MNHEY, CDR2 SMNVEV (reference sequence). Losses at the gene ends were 3 bases for V and 6 bases for J; bases not matched to a gene: 7.